This TCR beta chain originates from a study of monozygotic twins with inflammatory bowel disease. Study conclusions and caveats: IBD patients, compared with healthy twins, shared fewer clonotypes with others (especially with disease activity). Whereas healthy co-twins had higher TCRbeta diversity (inverse Simpson), IBD patients had lower diversity.

Two nested PCRs, of 16 and 9 cycles, processed TCRalpha and TCRbeta cDNA. TCRdb reprocessed the 5' RACE reads, with one entry per CDR3 protein and no DNA. The sample includes a few hundred thousand distinct CDR3 sequences. The germline CDR1 and CDR2 sequences are SGHTA and FQGNSA. The CDR3 is 16 amino acids. To note about this clonotype: The antigen is undetermined.

Sequenced: blood. The J gene is TRBJ1-3, the V gene TRBV7-2; absent DNA, TCRdb's TRBD1 call cannot be checked. This TCR was recovered from a human donor with ulcerative colitis or Crohn's disease, or a healthy co-twin of an affected twin (not recorded which). CDR3 residues: CASSLGRGAAGNTIYF.